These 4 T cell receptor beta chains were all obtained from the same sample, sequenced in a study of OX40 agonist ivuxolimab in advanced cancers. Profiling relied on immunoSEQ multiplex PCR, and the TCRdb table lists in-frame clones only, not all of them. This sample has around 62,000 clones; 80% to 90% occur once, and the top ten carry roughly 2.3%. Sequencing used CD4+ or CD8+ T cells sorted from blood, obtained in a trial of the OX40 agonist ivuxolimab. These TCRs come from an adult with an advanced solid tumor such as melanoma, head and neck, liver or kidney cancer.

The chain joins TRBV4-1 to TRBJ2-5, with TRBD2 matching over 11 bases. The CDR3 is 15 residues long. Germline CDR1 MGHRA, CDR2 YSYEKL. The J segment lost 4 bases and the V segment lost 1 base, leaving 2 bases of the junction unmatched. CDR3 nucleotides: TGCGCCAGCAGCCAAGGGACTAGCGGGCGAGAGACCCAGTACTTC. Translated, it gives CASSQGTSGRETQYF.

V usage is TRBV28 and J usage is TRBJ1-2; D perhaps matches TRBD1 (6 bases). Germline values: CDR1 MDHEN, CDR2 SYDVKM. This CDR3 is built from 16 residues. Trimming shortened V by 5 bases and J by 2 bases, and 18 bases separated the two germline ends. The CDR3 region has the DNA TGTGCCAGCAGTCCCCCGCAGACAGGATCAAACTATGGCTACACCTTC. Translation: CASSPPQTGSNYGYTF.

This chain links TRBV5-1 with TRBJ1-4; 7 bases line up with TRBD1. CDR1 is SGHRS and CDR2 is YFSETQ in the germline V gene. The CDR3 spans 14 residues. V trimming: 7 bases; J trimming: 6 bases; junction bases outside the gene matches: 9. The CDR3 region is CASSSGGFDEKLFF. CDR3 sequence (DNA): TGCGCCAGCTCCTCAGGGGGTTTCGATGAAAAACTGTTTTTT.

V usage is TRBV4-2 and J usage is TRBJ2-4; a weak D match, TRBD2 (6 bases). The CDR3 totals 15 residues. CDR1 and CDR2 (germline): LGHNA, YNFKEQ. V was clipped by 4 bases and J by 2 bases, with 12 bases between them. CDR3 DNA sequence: TGTGCCAGCAGCCCCCCGGGGGTTACCAAAAACATTCAGTACTTC. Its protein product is CASSPPGVTKNIQYF.